These T cell receptor beta chains were read from a single sample in a study of blood T cell repertoires in COVID-19. TCRdb's copy holds only in-frame clones and misses some; the assay was immunoSEQ multiplex PCR. The repertoire holds roughly 100,000 clones, with 87% as singletons. The specimen sequenced was peripheral blood. These receptors were taken from a woman aged 45-60 years with COVID-19, enrolled during active disease. Each CDR3 is given with its conserved first and last residue. The D gene is left open where the match is weak. Part of the rows lack a size; the others show once, few, many or a class for expanded clones.

size,D,V,J,DNA,CDR3
NA,NA,TRBV4-3,TRBJ2-1,TGCGCCAGCAGCCTTAGGGCGGACATCTCCTACAATGAGCAGTTCTTC,CASSLRADISYNEQFF
few,NA,TRBV7-2,TRBJ2-7,TGTGCCAGCAGCTTAGCGACGAGGGAGCAGTACTTC,CASSLATREQYF
NA,NA,TRBV9,TRBJ2-7,TGTGCCAGCAGCGTGGACACCACTGACTACGAGCAGTACTTC,CASSVDTTDYEQYF
NA,NA,TRBV6-1,TRBJ1-6,TGTGCCAGCAGTGAGGGGCAGGTTAATTCACCCCTCCACTTT,CASSEGQVNSPLHF
NA,NA,TRBV14,TRBJ1-1,TGTGCCAGCAGCCCATACCGGGAGGGAGCTTTCTTT,CASSPYREGAFF
NA,NA,TRBV19,TRBJ1-3,TGTGCCAGTACCCTAGGCTCTGGAAACACCATATATTTT,CASTLGSGNTIYF
NA,NA,TRBV7-8,TRBJ2-3,TGTGCCAGCAGCTTAGTACCAGGGCCGCTGGGGGATACGCAGTATTTT,CASSLVPGPLGDTQYF
NA,NA,TRBV4-1,TRBJ1-1,TGCGCCAGCAGCTTTCCAGGGGAGAACACTGAAGCTTTCTTT,CASSFPGENTEAFF
NA,NA,TRBV5-1,TRBJ1-1,TGCGCCAGCCAGGAGACCGCGGGCACTGAAGCTTTCTTT,CASQETAGTEAFF
NA,TRBD2,TRBV30,TRBJ2-1,TGTGCCTGGACGGGCGGGGGTGAGCAGTTCTTC,CAWTGGGEQFF
once,TRBD2,TRBV6-5,TRBJ2-1,TGTGCCAGCAGTTACAGCCTAGCGGGGCCCAATGAGCAGTTCTTC,CASSYSLAGPNEQFF
NA,TRBD1,TRBV30,TRBJ1-5,TGTGCCTGGGGGACGGGACAGGGTTCTAGGCCCCAGCATTTT,CAWGTGQGSRPQHF
NA,TRBD2,TRBV6-2/TRBV6-3,TRBJ2-1,TGTGCCAGCAGCTCCCCTGTAGCGGGGGGGCCGTCCAATGAGCAGTTCTTC,CASSSPVAGGPSNEQFF
NA,TRBD1,TRBV11-3,TRBJ2-3,TGTGCCAGCAGCCCCCCGGACAGGTCTAGCACAGATACGCAGTATTTT,CASSPPDRSSTDTQYF
NA,NA,TRBV6-2/TRBV6-3,TRBJ1-6,TGTGCCAGCGGTTTCCCGGCGGCCCAAAATTCACCCCTCCACTTT,CASGFPAAQNSPLHF
NA,NA,TRBV18,TRBJ1-3,TGTGCCAGCTCACCAGGGGGCCTTGGAAACACCATATATTTT,CASSPGGLGNTIYF
NA,NA,TRBV18,TRBJ2-3,TGTGCCAGCTCACCACTCGAGATGAAAGTGACAGATACGCAGTATTTT,CASSPLEMKVTDTQYF
NA,TRBD1,TRBV24-1,TRBJ2-1,TGTGCCACCAGTGATTTCCTGACAGGGGGCGCCTACAATGAGCAGTTCTTC,CATSDFLTGGAYNEQFF
once,TRBD1,TRBV19,TRBJ2-3,TGTGCCAGTAGCCCGGACAGGGTCACAGATACGCAGTATTTT,CASSPDRVTDTQYF
NA,TRBD2,TRBV7-9,TRBJ2-5,TGTGCCAGCAGCTTAGCACTAGCGGGGGATGAGACCCAGTACTTC,CASSLALAGDETQYF
NA,TRBD1,TRBV30,TRBJ1-2,TGTGCCTGGAGGAATACAGGGGGTGCTGTCTATGGCTACACCTTC,CAWRNTGGAVYGYTF
NA,NA,TRBV6-5,TRBJ1-1,TGTGCCAGCAGTTCCACAGAGAACACTGAAGCTTTCTTT,CASSSTENTEAFF
NA,NA,TRBV20-1,TRBJ1-2,TGCAGTGCCTACAGCTATGGCTACACCTTC,CSAYSYGYTF
NA,NA,TRBV7-3,TRBJ2-1,TGTGCCAGCAGCTTATCCTCCGGACAGGAGCAGTTCTTC,CASSLSSGQEQFF
few,TRBD2,TRBV3-1/TRBV3-2,TRBJ2-1,TGTGCCAGCAGCCACTTGAGCGGGGGGGCCCTTAATGAGCAGTTCTTC,CASSHLSGGALNEQFF
NA,TRBD1,TRBV28,TRBJ1-6,TGTGCCAGCAGTTTTGACAGGGTTTCACCCCTCCACTTT,CASSFDRVSPLHF
few,NA,TRBV19,TRBJ1-2,TGTGCCACCACAGGCGCCTATGGCTACACCTTC,CATTGAYGYTF
NA,NA,TRBV19,TRBJ1-6,TGTGCCAGTAGTCACTCCCCTACGTCTTCACCCCTCCACTTT,CASSHSPTSSPLHF
NA,TRBD1,TRBV19,TRBJ2-5,TGTGCCAGTAGTAGCGGACAGGGATGGGAGACCCAGTACTTC,CASSSGQGWETQYF
once,NA,TRBV6-5,TRBJ2-2,TGTGCCACCTATACAGCGGGCATCGGGGAGCTGTTTTTT,CATYTAGIGELFF